This is a list of T cell receptor beta chains from one sample in a study of shared clonotypes between healthy human individuals. Here immunoSEQ multiplex PCR was the method, and the copy in TCRdb shows in-frame clones only, minus some. Of a few million clones in the sample, about 92% were seen once. Sequencing input: naive CD4+ T cells from PBMCs. These receptors all come from a man between 18 and 35 years old in good health. Some clones in this sample may be carry-over from other donors' samples. Both conserved end residues are part of each CDR3. A D gene is named only where the DNA matches it firmly. Rows give clone size only sometimes, using once, few, many, or a class for an expanded clone.

clone_size | j_call | d_call | v_call | cdr3_nt | cdr3_aa
NA | TRBJ2-7 | NA | TRBV28 | TGTGCCAGCCTCAAGCCGAGACAGGCCTCCTACGAGCAGTACTTC | CASLKPRQASYEQYF
NA | TRBJ1-3 | NA | TRBV10-3 | TGTGCCATCAGTGAGTCCCCGGGCTCCCTCGGAAACACCATATATTTT | CAISESPGSLGNTIYF
NA | TRBJ2-7 | TRBD1 | TRBV6-1 | TGTGCCAGCAGTGAAACAGGGGTAGGGTCCTACGAGCAGTACTTC | CASSETGVGSYEQYF
NA | TRBJ2-3 | NA | TRBV7-2 | TGTGCCAGCAGCCTAATGAGCACAGATACGCAGTATTTT | CASSLMSTDTQYF
NA | TRBJ2-6 | NA | TRBV27 | TGTGCCAGCAGAGCTGGGGCCAACGTCCTGACTTTC | CASRAGANVLTF
once | TRBJ2-5 | NA | TRBV10-2 | TGCGCCAGCAGTGATAACCGAGAGACCCAGTACTTC | CASSDNRETQYF
NA | TRBJ2-5 | NA | TRBV5-1 | TGCGCCAGCAGCTGGACAGTCCAAGAGACCCAGTACTTC | CASSWTVQETQYF
NA | TRBJ2-2 | NA | TRBV10-3 | TGTGCCATCAGTGAAATAAGAGGACAGCGGACCGGGGAGCTGTTTTTT | CAISEIRGQRTGELFF
once | TRBJ2-3 | TRBD2 | TRBV5-1 | TGCGCCAGCAGCTTGGTAGCGGGAGGGTCGGAGGGAGATACGCAGTATTTT | CASSLVAGGSEGDTQYF
NA | TRBJ1-2 | NA | TRBV21-1 | TGTGCCAGCAGCCCCGACAGGCCGAACTATGGCTACACCTTC | CASSPDRPNYGYTF
NA | TRBJ2-3 | NA | TRBV10-2 | TGCGCCACCCTTAAGGAGCCGGGCACAGATACGCAGTATTTT | CATLKEPGTDTQYF
NA | TRBJ2-1 | NA | TRBV5-6 | TGTGCCAGCAGCGCAGGACTACTCTACAATGAGCAGTTCTTC | CASSAGLLYNEQFF
NA | TRBJ1-5 | NA | TRBV19 | TGTGCCAGTAGTATCAGGGGCACCTATAGCAATCAGCCCCAGCATTTT | CASSIRGTYSNQPQHF
NA | TRBJ1-2 | NA | TRBV29-1 | TGCAGCGTCATCAGAGCTAACTATGGCTACACCTTC | CSVIRANYGYTF
NA | TRBJ2-6 | NA | TRBV5-1 | TGCGCCAGCAGCTTAGGAAGCTCTGGGGCCAACGTCCTGACTTTC | CASSLGSSGANVLTF
once | TRBJ2-7 | NA | TRBV27 | TGTGCCAGCGGCGGGAAGGCCAAGTACGAGCAGTACTTC | CASGGKAKYEQYF
NA | TRBJ2-1 | NA | TRBV18 | TGTGCCAGCTCACCACCGGCGGGGAATGAGCAGTTCTTC | CASSPPAGNEQFF
NA | TRBJ1-2 | TRBD1 | TRBV18 | TGTGCCAGCTCACCATCGGAGGGGGCAGTGGGCTATGGCTACACCTTC | CASSPSEGAVGYGYTF
NA | TRBJ2-3 | NA | TRBV7-9 | TGTGCCAGCAGCTTAGAAGGGGGAACAGATACGCAGTATTTT | CASSLEGGTDTQYF
NA | TRBJ2-1 | TRBD1 | TRBV27 | TGTGCCAGCAGAATAACCGGGACAGGGAACAATGAGCAGTTCTTC | CASRITGTGNNEQFF
NA | TRBJ2-7 | NA | TRBV28 | TGTGCCAGCAGTCCTATGGGTGGGGGGTCCTACGAGCAGTACTTC | CASSPMGGGSYEQYF
NA | TRBJ2-2 | NA | TRBV5-1 | TGCGCCAGCAGCTTAGGGCCGTTCATGAACACCGGGGAGCTGTTTTTT | CASSLGPFMNTGELFF
NA | TRBJ2-3 | TRBD2 | TRBV5-4 | TGTGCCAGCAGCTTGTCGGGAGGGGGCACAGATACGCAGTATTTT | CASSLSGGGTDTQYF
NA | TRBJ1-5 | TRBD1 | TRBV5-1 | TGCGCCAGCAGCTTGGCAGGGGGCAGCAATCAGCCCCAGCATTTT | CASSLAGGSNQPQHF
NA | TRBJ2-1 | NA | TRBV6-4 | TGTGCCAGCAGTGATTACCATGGTTCAACAAACAATGAGCAGTTCTTC | CASSDYHGSTNNEQFF
NA | TRBJ2-3 | TRBD2 | TRBV5-1 | TGCGCCAGCAGCTTGGTTCTAGCGGGGGGGCTTACAGATACGCAGTATTTT | CASSLVLAGGLTDTQYF
NA | TRBJ1-1 | NA | TRBV4-2 | TGTGCCAGCAGCCAAAGGGGAAATCCGGGGGATGGGATCACTGAAGCTTTCTTT | CASSQRGNPGDGITEAFF
NA | TRBJ2-3 | NA | TRBV4-2 | TGTGCCAGCAGCCAAGCCTTAGGATTTGCAGGGACGACTGGGGCAGATACGCAGTATTTT | CASSQALGFAGTTGADTQYF
NA | TRBJ1-2 | NA | TRBV7-3 | TGTGCCAGCAGCCGAGGACCTGGGGGGGCCGGGGGCTACACCTTC | CASSRGPGGAGGYTF
once | TRBJ2-7 | NA | TRBV5-6 | TGTGCCAGCAGCTCCCCGGGGTTCGAGCAGTACTTC | CASSSPGFEQYF
NA | TRBJ2-3 | NA | TRBV4-2 | TGTGCCAGCAGCCCGGTTGCGTTCAGCGCAGATACGCAGTATTTT | CASSPVAFSADTQYF
NA | TRBJ2-7 | NA | TRBV5-5 | TGTGCCAGCAATGGATGGGGGGTCGGGTACGAGCAGTACTTC | CASNGWGVGYEQYF
NA | TRBJ2-7 | TRBD2 | TRBV6-1 | TGTGCCAGCAGTGACTTCTCTAGCGGGAGTCCCTACGAGCAGTACTTC | CASSDFSSGSPYEQYF
once | TRBJ2-6 | NA | TRBV5-4 | TGTGCCAGCAGCTTGGCCTTCACAGGGACTGGGGCCAACGTCCTGACTTTC | CASSLAFTGTGANVLTF
NA | TRBJ2-2 | TRBD1 | TRBV5-5 | TGTGCCAGCAGCCCCCGGGACAGGGGGCGGGCCGGGGAGCTGTTTTTT | CASSPRDRGRAGELFF
NA | TRBJ1-3 | NA | TRBV7-8 | TGTGCCAGCAGCGGGGGGCAGGGGCGGAGAGGAAACACCATATATTTT | CASSGGQGRRGNTIYF
NA | TRBJ2-3 | NA | TRBV5-1 | TGCGCCAGCAGGGCCCTCTCGAAGGGCACAGATACGCAGTATTTT | CASRALSKGTDTQYF
NA | TRBJ1-1 | NA | TRBV5-8 | TGTGCCAGCAGCGGGACATTGCGAGCTTTCTTT | CASSGTLRAFF
NA | TRBJ2-3 | NA | TRBV14 | TGTGCCAGCAGCCATGAGAGGGCCGATACGCAGTATTTT | CASSHERADTQYF